This TCR beta chain was identified in a study of OX40 agonist ivuxolimab in advanced cancers. In the study overall: Dose-escalation patients were diagnosed with hepatocellular carcinoma, melanoma, renal cell cancer or head and neck cancer. A male proportion of around 86% was recorded, with mean age 60 years and range 23 to 79.

Note on this clone: The target antigen is unknown.

The protocol was immunoSEQ multiplex PCR, while the TCRdb copy is restricted to in-frame clones and leaves out a portion. Of about 70,000 clones in the sample, around 80% were seen once. Trimming removed 5 bases at V and 6 bases at J, with 22 bases between. Germline V gene sequence: CDR1 SEHNR, CDR2 FQNEAQ (reference sequence). CDR3 length: 16 residues. Study-wide results and limits: Compared with CD4+, CD8+ T cells on average had more expanded clones.

This receptor was taken from an adult with an advanced solid tumor such as melanoma, head and neck, liver or kidney cancer. The chain couples TRBV7-9 to TRBJ1-2; no definite D call. Sequencing used CD4+ or CD8+ T cells sorted from blood, obtained in a trial of the OX40 agonist ivuxolimab. CDR3 in DNA: TGTGCCAGCAGCCCTCTCCAGACAAGCTCAGTCGATGGCTACACCTTC. It encodes CASSPLQTSSVDGYTF.